This T cell receptor (beta chain) comes out of a study of blood T cells in healthy people across ages. It was with a sample-barcoded 5' primer and a J-beta primer mix that a second PCR of about 6 to 11 cycles was run. TCRdb analysed the 5' RACE reads with MiXCR anew, one entry per CDR3 protein. The repertoire holds about 900,000 distinct CDR3 sequences, with 55% to 65% as singletons. The CDR3 is made up of 14 amino acids. Trimming took off 6 bases at V and 0 bases at J, with 9 bases between the two ends. Germline CDR1 MNHNS, CDR2 SASEGT. The sequence came from a man aged 30 to 39 in good health. The chain has TRBV6-1 and TRBJ2-1; D is undetermined. Sequenced material: blood. The CDR3 nucleotides are TGTGCCAGCAGAACTTGGTCCTCCTACAATGAGCAGTTCTTC. Its protein product is CASRTWSSYNEQFF.